The 9 T cell receptor beta chains presented below share a single source sample, sequenced in a study of PD-1 blockade in mismatch repair-deficient tumors. Measured with immunoSEQ multiplex PCR; TCRdb has only the in-frame clones, and not every one. Of fewer than 60,000 clones detected, 65% to 80% appear once; the ten largest clones hold around 3.5%. The sample here was PBMCs, taken before pembrolizumab treatment. These receptors were obtained from an adult with mismatch repair-deficient cancer.

J is TRBJ2-1 and V is TRBV14; tentatively, D is TRBD2 (6 bases). Trimming left V 2 bases short and J 13 bases short, with 18 bases between. Germline V CDR1 and CDR2: SGHDN, FVKESK. This CDR3 has 14 residues. This CDR3 reads CASSQSPLIGSQFF. The CDR3, as DNA: TGTGCCAGCAGCCAAAGTCCATTGATCGGGAGTCAGTTCTTC.

The J gene is TRBJ1-5, the V gene TRBV5-8, with TRBD1 as a possible D gene (5 bases). Trimming shortened V by 4 bases and J by 0 bases, and 8 bases separated the two germline ends. CDR3 length: 14 amino acids. Per germline, CDR1 SGHTS and CDR2 YDEGEE. In DNA form, the CDR3 reads TGTGCCAGCAGCCGGGACGGTAGCAATCAGCCCCAGCATTTT. Its protein product is CASSRDGSNQPQHF.

The V gene is TRBV27, the J gene TRBJ1-2; perhaps TRBD1 as D (5 bases). This CDR3 has 15 amino acids. Trimming removed 6 bases from V and 0 bases from J, with 14 bases in between. Germline V gene data show CDR1 as MNHEY and CDR2 as SMNVEV (reference sequence). CDR3 sequence (DNA): TGTGCCAGCAGCGGGACGGCAGAACCTAACTATGGCTACACCTTC. Protein sequence: CASSGTAEPNYGYTF.

This chain uses TRBV5-8 with TRBJ1-5; no firm D call. The CDR3 length is 14 residues. Trimming pared 4 bases from V and 2 bases from J, leaving 10 bases between. The germline V gene has CDR1 SGHTS and CDR2 YDEGEE. DNA of the CDR3: TGTGCCAGCAGCCACAGTGGGGGCAATCAGCCCCAGCATTTT. It is translated as CASSHSGGNQPQHF.

This clone occurred once. This chain connects TRBV19 to TRBJ1-2; no clear D. CDR1 is LNHDA and CDR2 is SQIVND in the germline V gene (reference sequence). The CDR3 sequence is 14 residues long. The V end was cut by 4 bases, the J end by 2 bases, with 11 bases between. CDR3 in amino acids: CASSRYDLNYGYTF. In DNA form, the CDR3 reads TGTGCCAGTAGTAGATACGATTTAAACTATGGCTACACCTTC.

This clone was observed a handful of times. CDR3: CASSEARGQGAMNTEAFF. DNA of the CDR3: TGTGCCAGCAGTGAAGCGCGAGGACAGGGGGCTATGAACACTGAAGCTTTCTTT. The chain employs TRBV2 and TRBJ1-1, with 11 positions matching TRBD1. The length of the CDR3 is 18 residues. Germline CDR1 and CDR2: SNHLY and FYNNEI. Losses at the gene ends were 0 bases for V and 0 bases for J; bases not matched to a gene: 6.

The V gene is TRBV5-8, the J gene TRBJ1-1; D is undetermined. The CDR3 contains 16 residues. V shed 0 bases and J shed 7 bases, with 19 bases lying between them. Germline V lookup: CDR1 SGHTS, CDR2 YDEGEE. Written as DNA, the CDR3 is TGTGCCAGCAGCTTGGGTGGGGTTGCGGGAAGCGGTGAAGCTTTCTTT. It translates to CASSLGGVAGSGEAFF.

With respect to this clone: A junction boundary mismatches the germline segment, possibly from a read error. V is TRBV7-7 and J is TRBJ2-5; 15 nucleotides match TRBD2. From germline, CDR1 is SSHAT and CDR2 FNYEAQ (reference sequence). The CDR3 contains 15 residues. CDR3 DNA: TGTGCTAGCAGCTCGGGACTAGCGGGAGGTGAGACCCAGTACTTC. The encoded protein is CASSSGLAGGETQYF.

The V call is TRBV5-6, the J call TRBJ1-1; D possibly corresponds to TRBD1 (6 bases). Germline CDR1 reads SGHDT; CDR2 reads YYEEEE. Trimming stripped 5 bases from V and 0 bases from J, with 20 bases between. The CDR3 runs to 17 residues. The CDR3 protein is CASRPTGKGSMNTEAFF. In DNA form, the CDR3 reads TGTGCCAGCAGACCAACAGGGAAAGGAAGTATGAACACTGAAGCTTTCTTT.